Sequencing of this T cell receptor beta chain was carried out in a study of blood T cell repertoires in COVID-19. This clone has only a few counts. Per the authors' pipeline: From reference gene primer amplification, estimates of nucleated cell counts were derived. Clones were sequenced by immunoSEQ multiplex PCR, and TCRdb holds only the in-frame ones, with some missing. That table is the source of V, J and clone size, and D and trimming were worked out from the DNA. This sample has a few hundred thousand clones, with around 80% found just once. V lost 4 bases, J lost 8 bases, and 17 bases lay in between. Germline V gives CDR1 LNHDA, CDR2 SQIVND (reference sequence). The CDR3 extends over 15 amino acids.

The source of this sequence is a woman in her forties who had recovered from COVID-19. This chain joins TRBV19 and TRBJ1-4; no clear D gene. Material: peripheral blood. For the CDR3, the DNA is TGTGCCAGTAGTAGGTTGGCGGCAGAAAAAGAAAAACTGTTTTTT. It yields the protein CASSRLAAEKEKLFF.